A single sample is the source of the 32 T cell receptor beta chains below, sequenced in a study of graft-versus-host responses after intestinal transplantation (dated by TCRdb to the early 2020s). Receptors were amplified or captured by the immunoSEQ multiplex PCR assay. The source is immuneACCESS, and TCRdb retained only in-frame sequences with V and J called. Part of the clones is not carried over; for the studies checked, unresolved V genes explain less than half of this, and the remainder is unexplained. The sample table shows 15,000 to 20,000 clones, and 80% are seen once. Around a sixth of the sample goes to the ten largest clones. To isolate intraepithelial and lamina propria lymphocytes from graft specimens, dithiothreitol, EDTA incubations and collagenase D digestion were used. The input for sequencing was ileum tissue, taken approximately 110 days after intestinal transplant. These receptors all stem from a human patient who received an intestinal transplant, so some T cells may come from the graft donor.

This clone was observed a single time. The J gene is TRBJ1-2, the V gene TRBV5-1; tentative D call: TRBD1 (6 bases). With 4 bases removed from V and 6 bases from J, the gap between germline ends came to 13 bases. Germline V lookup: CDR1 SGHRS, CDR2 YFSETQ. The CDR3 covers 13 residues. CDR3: CASSAGTTNGYTF. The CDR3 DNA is TGCGCCAGCAGCGCGGGGACAACTAATGGCTACACCTTC. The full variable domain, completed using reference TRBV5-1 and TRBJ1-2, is KAGVTQTPRYLIKTRGQQVTLSCSPISGHRSVSWYQQTPGQGLQFLFEYFSETQRNKGNFPGRFSGRQFSNSRSEMNVSTLELGDSALYLCASSAGTTNGYTFGSGTRLTVV.

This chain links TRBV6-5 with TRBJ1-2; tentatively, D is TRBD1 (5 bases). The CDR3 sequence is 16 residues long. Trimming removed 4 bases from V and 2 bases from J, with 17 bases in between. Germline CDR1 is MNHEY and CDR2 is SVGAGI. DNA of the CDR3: TGTGCCAGCAGTTCACCTTACAGGCGTCAGAACTATGGCTACACCTTC. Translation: CASSSPYRRQNYGYTF.

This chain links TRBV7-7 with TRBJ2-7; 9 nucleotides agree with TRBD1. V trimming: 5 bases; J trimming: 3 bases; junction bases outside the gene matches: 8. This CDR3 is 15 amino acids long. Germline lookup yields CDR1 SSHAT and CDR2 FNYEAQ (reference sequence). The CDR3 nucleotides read TGTGCCAGCAGCACCGGGACAGGGTCGGGCTACGAGCAGTACTTC. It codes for CASSTGTGSGYEQYF.

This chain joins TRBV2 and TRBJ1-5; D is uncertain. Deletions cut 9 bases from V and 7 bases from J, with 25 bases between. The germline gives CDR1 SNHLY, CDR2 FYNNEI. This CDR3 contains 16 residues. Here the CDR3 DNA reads TGTGCCAGAAGCCTTAGGGTCCGGTGGGCGGAACAGCCCCAGCATTTT. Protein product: CARSLRVRWAEQPQHF.

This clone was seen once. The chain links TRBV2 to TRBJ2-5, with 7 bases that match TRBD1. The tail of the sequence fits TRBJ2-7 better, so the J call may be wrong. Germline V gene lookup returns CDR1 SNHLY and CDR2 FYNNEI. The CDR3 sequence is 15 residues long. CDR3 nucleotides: TGTGCCAGCAGGGGACCTGACAGGGTTGGTGACGAGCAGTACTTC. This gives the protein CASRGPDRVGDEQYF.

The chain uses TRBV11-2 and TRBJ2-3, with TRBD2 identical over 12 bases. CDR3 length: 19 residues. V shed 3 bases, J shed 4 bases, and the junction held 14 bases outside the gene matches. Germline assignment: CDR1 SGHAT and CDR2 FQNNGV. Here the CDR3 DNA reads TGTGCCAGCAGCTTGTATACTGCTAGCGGGAGGGCTGGGGCAGATACGCAGTATTTT. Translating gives CASSLYTASGRAGADTQYF.

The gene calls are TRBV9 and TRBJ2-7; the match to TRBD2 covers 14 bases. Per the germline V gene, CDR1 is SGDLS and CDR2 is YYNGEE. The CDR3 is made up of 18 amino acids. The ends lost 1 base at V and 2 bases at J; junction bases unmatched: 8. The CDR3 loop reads CASSVSIGLAGGPYEQYF. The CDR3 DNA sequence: TGTGCCAGCAGCGTATCGATCGGACTAGCGGGAGGTCCCTACGAGCAGTACTTC. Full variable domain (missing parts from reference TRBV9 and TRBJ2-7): DSGVTQTPKHLITATGQRVTLRCSPRSGDLSVYWYQQSLDQGLQFLIQYYNGEERAKGNILERFSAQQFPDLHSELNLSSLELGDSALYFCASSVSIGLAGGPYEQYFGPGTRLTVT.

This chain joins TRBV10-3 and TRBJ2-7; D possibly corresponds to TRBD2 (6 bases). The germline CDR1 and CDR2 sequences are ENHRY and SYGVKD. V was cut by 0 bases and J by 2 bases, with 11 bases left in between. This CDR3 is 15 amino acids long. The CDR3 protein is CAISESREVPYEQYF. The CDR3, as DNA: TGTGCCATCAGTGAGTCAAGGGAGGTTCCCTACGAGCAGTACTTC.

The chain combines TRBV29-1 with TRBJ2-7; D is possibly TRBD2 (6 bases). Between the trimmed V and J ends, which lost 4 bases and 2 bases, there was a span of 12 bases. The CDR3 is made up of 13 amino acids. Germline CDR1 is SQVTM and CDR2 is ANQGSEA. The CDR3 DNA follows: TGCAGCGTTGGCAGGAGGGATCCCTACGAGCAGTACTTC. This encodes CSVGRRDPYEQYF.

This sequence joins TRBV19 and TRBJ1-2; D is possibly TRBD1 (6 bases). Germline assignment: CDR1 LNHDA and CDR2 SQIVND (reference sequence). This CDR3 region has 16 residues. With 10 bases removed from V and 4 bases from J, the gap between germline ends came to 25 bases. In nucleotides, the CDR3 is TGTGCCACCAACGCTTTTAGTCTCCTCAGGGGCTATGGCTACACCTTC. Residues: CATNAFSLLRGYGYTF.

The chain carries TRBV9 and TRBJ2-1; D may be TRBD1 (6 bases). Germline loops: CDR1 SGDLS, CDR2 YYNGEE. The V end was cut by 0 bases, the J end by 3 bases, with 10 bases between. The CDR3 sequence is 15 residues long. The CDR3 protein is CASSVEGVDYNEQFF. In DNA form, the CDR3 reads TGTGCCAGCAGCGTAGAGGGGGTCGACTACAATGAGCAGTTCTTC.

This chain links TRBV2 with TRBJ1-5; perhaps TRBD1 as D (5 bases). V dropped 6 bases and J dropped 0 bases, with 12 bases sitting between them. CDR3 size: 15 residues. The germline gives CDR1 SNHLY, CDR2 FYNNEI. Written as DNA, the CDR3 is TGTGCCAGCAGGGGGACTGTATATAGCAATCAGCCCCAGCATTTT. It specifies CASRGTVYSNQPQHF.

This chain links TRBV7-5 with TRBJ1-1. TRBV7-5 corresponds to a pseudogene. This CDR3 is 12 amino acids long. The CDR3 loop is CASSLKNTEAFF. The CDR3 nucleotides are TGTGCCAGCAGCCTAAAGAACACTGAAGCTTTCTTT.

This CDR3 reads CASSIGGGHGLFSNQPQHF. The CDR3 nucleotides are TGTGCCAGTAGTATAGGTGGGGGACACGGACTATTTAGCAATCAGCCCCAGCATTTT. The V gene is TRBV19, the J gene TRBJ1-5; TRBD1 is a possible D gene (6 bases). V lost 1 base and J lost 0, with 19 bases in between. Germline V gene data show CDR1 as LNHDA and CDR2 as SQIVND (reference sequence). This CDR3 region has 19 residues.

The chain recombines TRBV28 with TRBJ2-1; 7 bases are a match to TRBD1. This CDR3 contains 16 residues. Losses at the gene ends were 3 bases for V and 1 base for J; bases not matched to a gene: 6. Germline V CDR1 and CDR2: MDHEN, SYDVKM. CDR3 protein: CASSFRQGGSYNEQFF. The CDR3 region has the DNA TGTGCCAGCAGTTTTCGACAGGGTGGGTCCTACAATGAGCAGTTCTTC.

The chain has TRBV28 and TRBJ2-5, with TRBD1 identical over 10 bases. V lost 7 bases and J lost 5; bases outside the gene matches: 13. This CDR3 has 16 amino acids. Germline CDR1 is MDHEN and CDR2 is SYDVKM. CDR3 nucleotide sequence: TGTGCCAGCACCCCTAGTAGGACAGGGGGTGGGGAGACCCAGTACTTC. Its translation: CASTPSRTGGGETQYF.

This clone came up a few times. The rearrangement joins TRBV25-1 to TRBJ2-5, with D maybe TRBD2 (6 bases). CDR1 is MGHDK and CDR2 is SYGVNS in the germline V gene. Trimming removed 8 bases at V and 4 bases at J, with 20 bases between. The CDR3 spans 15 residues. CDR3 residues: CASGEVGGGRETQYF. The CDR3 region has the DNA TGTGCCAGCGGCGAGGTGGGAGGTGGGAGAGAGACCCAGTACTTC.

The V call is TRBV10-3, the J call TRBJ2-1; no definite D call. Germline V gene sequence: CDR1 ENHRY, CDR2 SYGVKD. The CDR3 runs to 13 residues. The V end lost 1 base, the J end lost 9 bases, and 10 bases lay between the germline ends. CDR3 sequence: CAISEWLPLEQFF. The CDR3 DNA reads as TGTGCCATCAGTGAGTGGCTCCCCCTTGAGCAGTTCTTC.

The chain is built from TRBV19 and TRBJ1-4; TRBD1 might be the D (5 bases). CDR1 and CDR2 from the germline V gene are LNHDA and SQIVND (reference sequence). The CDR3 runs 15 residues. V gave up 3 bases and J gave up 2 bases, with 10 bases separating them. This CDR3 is CASSIRVTTNEKLFF. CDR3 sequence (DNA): TGTGCCAGTAGTATCAGGGTTACTACTAATGAAAAACTGTTTTTT.

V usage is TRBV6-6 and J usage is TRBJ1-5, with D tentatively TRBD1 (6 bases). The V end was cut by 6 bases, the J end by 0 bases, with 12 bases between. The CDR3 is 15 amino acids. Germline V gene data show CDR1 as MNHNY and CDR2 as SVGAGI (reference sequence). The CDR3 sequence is CASRGGSYSNQPQHF. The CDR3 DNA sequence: TGTGCCAGCAGGGGGGGCTCTTATAGCAATCAGCCCCAGCATTTT.

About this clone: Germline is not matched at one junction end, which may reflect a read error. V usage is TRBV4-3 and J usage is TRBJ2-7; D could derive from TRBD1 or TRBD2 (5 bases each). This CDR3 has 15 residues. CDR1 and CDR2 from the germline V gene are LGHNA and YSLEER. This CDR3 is CVSSQEIEGPYEQYF. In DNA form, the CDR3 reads TGCGTCAGCAGCCAAGAAATAGAGGGGCCCTACGAGCAGTACTTC.

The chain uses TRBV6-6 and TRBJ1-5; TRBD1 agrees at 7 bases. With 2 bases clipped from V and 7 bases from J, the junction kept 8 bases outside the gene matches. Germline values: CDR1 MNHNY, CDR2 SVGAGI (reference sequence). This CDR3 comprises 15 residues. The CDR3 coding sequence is TGTGCCAGCAGTTACGCACAGGGGCGAGACCAGCCCCAGCATTTT. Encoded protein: CASSYAQGRDQPQHF.

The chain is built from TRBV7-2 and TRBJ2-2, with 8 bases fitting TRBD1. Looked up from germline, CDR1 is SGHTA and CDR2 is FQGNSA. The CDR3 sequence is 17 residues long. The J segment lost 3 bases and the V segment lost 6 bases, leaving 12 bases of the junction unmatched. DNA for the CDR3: TGTGCCAGCAGACCACTAATGACAGGGGTAGACACCGGGGAGCTGTTTTTT. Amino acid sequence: CASRPLMTGVDTGELFF.

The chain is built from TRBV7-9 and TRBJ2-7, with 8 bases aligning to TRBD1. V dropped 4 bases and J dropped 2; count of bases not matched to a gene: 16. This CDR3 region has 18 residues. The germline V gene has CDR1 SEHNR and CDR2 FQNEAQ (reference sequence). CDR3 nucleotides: TGTGCCAGCAGCTCGAATGACAGGGGAAGGTTTAGGACCTACGAGCAGTACTTC. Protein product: CASSSNDRGRFRTYEQYF.

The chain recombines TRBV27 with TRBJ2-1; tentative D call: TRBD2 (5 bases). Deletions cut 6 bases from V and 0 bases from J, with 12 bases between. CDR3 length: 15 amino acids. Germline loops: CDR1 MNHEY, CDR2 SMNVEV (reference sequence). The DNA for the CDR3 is TGTGCCAGCAGCTCGTCGGGAAGCTCCTACAATGAGCAGTTCTTC. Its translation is CASSSSGSSYNEQFF.

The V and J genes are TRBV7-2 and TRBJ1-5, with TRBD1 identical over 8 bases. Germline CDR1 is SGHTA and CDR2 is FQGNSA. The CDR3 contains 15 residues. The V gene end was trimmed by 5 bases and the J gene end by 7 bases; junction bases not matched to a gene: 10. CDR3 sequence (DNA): TGTGCCAGCAGCCCCCGCAGGGGGCGCAGGCAGCCCCAGCATTTT. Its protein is CASSPRRGRRQPQHF. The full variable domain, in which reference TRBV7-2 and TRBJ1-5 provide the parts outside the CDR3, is GAGVSQSPSNKVTEKGKDVELRCDPISGHTALYWYRQSLGQGLEFLIYFQGNSAPDKSGLPSDRFSAERTGGSVSTLTIQRTQQEDSAVYLCASSPRRGRRQPQHFGDGTRLSIL.

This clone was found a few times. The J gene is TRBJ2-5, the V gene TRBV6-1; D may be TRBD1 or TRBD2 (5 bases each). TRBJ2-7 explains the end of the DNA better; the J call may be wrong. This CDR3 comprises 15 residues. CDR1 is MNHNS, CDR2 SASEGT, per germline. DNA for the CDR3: TGTGCCAGCAGTGAAGCCTTCTCTGGGGGCTACGAGCAGTACTTC. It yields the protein CASSEAFSGGYEQYF.

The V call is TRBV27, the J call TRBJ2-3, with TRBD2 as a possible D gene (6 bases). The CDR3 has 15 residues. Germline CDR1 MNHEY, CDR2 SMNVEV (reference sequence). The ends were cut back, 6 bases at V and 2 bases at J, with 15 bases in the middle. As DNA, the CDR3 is TGTGCCAGCAGACGTAGCGGTGCCCACACAGATACGCAGTATTTT. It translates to CASRRSGAHTDTQYF.

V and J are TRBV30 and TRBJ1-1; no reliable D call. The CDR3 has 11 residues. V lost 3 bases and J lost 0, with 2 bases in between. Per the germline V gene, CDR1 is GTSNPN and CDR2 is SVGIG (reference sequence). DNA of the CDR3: TGTGCCTGGAGGTTGAACACTGAAGCTTTCTTT. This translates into CAWRLNTEAFF. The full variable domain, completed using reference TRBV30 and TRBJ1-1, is SQTIHQWPATLVQPVGSPLSLECTVEGTSNPNLYWYRQAAGRGLQLLFYSVGIGQISSEVPQNLSASRPQDRQFILSSKKLLLSDSGFYLCAWRLNTEAFFGQGTRLTVV.

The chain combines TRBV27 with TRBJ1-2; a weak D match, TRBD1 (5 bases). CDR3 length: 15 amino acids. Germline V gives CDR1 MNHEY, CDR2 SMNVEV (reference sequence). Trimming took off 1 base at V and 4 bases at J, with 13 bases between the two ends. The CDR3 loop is CASSLFGGDFYGYTF. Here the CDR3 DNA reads TGTGCCAGCAGTTTATTCGGGGGGGACTTCTATGGCTACACCTTC.

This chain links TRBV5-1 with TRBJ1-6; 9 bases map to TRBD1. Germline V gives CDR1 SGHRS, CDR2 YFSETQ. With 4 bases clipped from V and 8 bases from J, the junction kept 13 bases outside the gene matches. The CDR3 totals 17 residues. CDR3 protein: CASSRWRTGAYHSPLHF. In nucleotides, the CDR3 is TGCGCCAGCAGCCGATGGCGGACAGGGGCATATCATTCACCCCTCCACTTT.

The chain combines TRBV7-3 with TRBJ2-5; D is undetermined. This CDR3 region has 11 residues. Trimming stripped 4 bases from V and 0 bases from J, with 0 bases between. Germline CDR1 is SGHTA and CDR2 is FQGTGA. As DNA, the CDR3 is TGTGCCAGCAGCTACCAAGAGACCCAGTACTTC. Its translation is CASSYQETQYF.